These T cell receptor beta chains were read from a single sample in a study of follicular helper T cells after annual influenza vaccination. This table comes from immunoSEQ multiplex PCR, and its TCRdb copy is limited to in-frame clones, with some not included. The table includes about 14,000 clones, about 77% detected once. The sample was CXCR5- memory CD4+ T cells sorted from blood, taken on the day of influenza vaccination. These receptors came from an adult who received the influenza vaccine. The CDR3 runs from the conserved cysteine through the conserved F or W. The D gene is left open where the match is weak. For some rows the clone size is stated as once, few or many, or as a class when expanded; others skip it.

size	D	V	J	CDR3	DNA
.	TRBD1	TRBV7-8	TRBJ1-6	CASSQDRGSPLHF	TGTGCCAGCAGTCAGGACAGGGGATCACCCCTCCACTTT
.	TRBD1	TRBV29-1	TRBJ1-1	CSVSGGDTEAFF	TGCAGCGTTTCAGGGGGGGACACTGAAGCTTTCTTT
.	.	TRBV7-2	TRBJ1-1	CASSPQGNTEAFF	TGTGCCAGCAGCCCCCAGGGTAACACTGAAGCTTTCTTT
once	TRBD1	TRBV19	TRBJ1-5	CASSLQGRRNQPQHF	TGTGCCAGTAGCTTACAGGGGAGGAGGAATCAGCCCCAGCATTTT
.	TRBD1	TRBV2	TRBJ1-4	CANTGAPGEKLFF	TGTGCCAACACAGGGGCCCCTGGTGAAAAACTGTTTTTT
.	.	TRBV7-7	TRBJ2-4	CAKQFYRETKNIQYF	TGTGCTAAACAATTTTATAGGGAAACCAAAAACATTCAGTACTTC
.	TRBD2	TRBV28	TRBJ2-3	CASSFSTSGTDTQYF	TGTGCCAGCAGTTTTTCGACTAGCGGCACAGATACGCAGTATTTT
.	.	TRBV7-9	TRBJ2-1	CASQRDNEQFF	TGTGCCAGCCAAAGGGACAATGAGCAGTTCTTC
few	.	TRBV28	TRBJ1-2	CASSLGIRNYGYTF	TGTGCCAGCAGTTTGGGGATTCGGAACTATGGCTACACCTTC
few	.	TRBV5-1	TRBJ1-2	CASSLSGVGIYGYTF	TGCGCCAGCAGCTTGTCCGGGGTAGGGATCTATGGCTACACCTTC
few	.	TRBV7-6	TRBJ1-3	CASSSRDYSNTIYF	TGTGCCAGCAGCTCCCGGGACTACTCCAACACCATATATTTT
few	.	TRBV28	TRBJ1-5	CASISYGRGNQPQHF	TGTGCCAGCATCTCCTACGGGAGGGGCAATCAGCCCCAGCATTTT
.	.	TRBV15	TRBJ1-2	CATSTRTTYGYTF	TGTGCCACCAGCACACGTACAACTTATGGCTACACCTTC
.	.	TRBV2	TRBJ1-4	CASSHYPGTVEEKLFF	TGTGCCAGCAGTCATTATCCCGGGACGGTCGAAGAAAAACTGTTTTTT
.	.	TRBV5-4	TRBJ2-6	CASSRSLLSGANVLTF	TGTGCCAGCAGCCGGAGCCTCTTGTCTGGGGCCAACGTCCTGACTTTC
.	.	TRBV7-9	TRBJ1-6	CASSFGRGAKNSPLHF	TGTGCCAGCAGCTTCGGGAGGGGGGCAAAGAATTCACCCCTCCACTTT
.	.	TRBV30	TRBJ2-6	CAWSPQGSGANVLTF	TGTGCCTGGAGCCCCCAGGGCTCTGGGGCCAACGTCCTGACTTTC
.	.	TRBV20-1	TRBJ2-7	CSGRGGYEQYF	TGCAGTGGTAGGGGGGGCTACGAGCAGTACTTC
once	.	TRBV5-1	TRBJ2-3	CASSGTGSRTDTQYF	TGCGCCAGCAGCGGCACCGGGAGCCGCACAGATACGCAGTATTTT
.	.	TRBV7-8	TRBJ2-3	CASSPPSTPTTDTQYF	TGTGCCAGCAGTCCCCCCAGTACCCCCACCACAGATACGCAGTATTTT
.	.	TRBV7-9	TRBJ2-3	CASSLRSDTQYF	TGTGCCAGCAGCTTAAGGTCAGATACGCAGTATTTT
.	.	TRBV4-1	TRBJ2-3	CASSRHRDLTTDTQYF	TGCGCCAGCAGCCGACACCGGGACCTCACCACAGATACGCAGTATTTT
.	.	TRBV30	TRBJ1-2	CASWIYGYTF	TGTGCCTCCTGGATCTATGGCTACACCTTC
.	TRBD1	TRBV5-5	TRBJ2-2	CASSLDRATGELFF	TGTGCCAGCAGCTTAGACAGGGCTACCGGGGAGCTGTTTTTT
.	.	TRBV4-3	TRBJ2-5	CASSQEGMEAETQYF	TGCGCCAGCAGCCAAGAGGGGATGGAAGCGGAGACCCAGTACTTC
.	.	TRBV5-1	TRBJ1-1	CASSLDGPPEAFF	TGCGCCAGCAGCTTGGACGGGCCCCCCGAAGCTTTCTTT
.	.	TRBV6-6	TRBJ1-5	CASSYSSLFNQPQHF	TGTGCCAGCAGTTACTCGTCCCTGTTCAATCAGCCCCAGCATTTT
.	.	TRBV30	TRBJ2-4	CAWSVVTGRNIQYF	TGTGCCTGGAGTGTTGTTACAGGGAGAAACATTCAGTACTTC
.	TRBD1	TRBV4-1	TRBJ1-4	CASSATGVDEKLFF	TGCGCCAGCAGCGCGACAGGGGTTGATGAAAAACTGTTTTTT
.	TRBD1	TRBV2	TRBJ1-1	CASSETGRWVQGTEAFF	TGTGCCAGCAGTGAGACAGGGCGATGGGTACAAGGCACTGAAGCTTTCTTT
.	.	TRBV6-1	TRBJ2-1	CASKGDTGGVSEQFF	TGTGCCAGCAAGGGTGACACAGGGGGGGTGAGTGAGCAGTTCTTC
.	TRBD1	TRBV7-9	TRBJ2-6	CASSSAGTGAFSGANVLTF	TGTGCCAGCAGCTCGGCCGGGACAGGGGCCTTCTCTGGGGCCAACGTCCTGACTTTC
.	TRBD1	TRBV5-1	TRBJ2-4	CASSLGPPNGQGMEYF	TGCGCCAGCAGCTTGGGGCCACCAAACGGACAGGGAATGGAGTACTTC
.	.	TRBV11-3	TRBJ2-1	CASSLGRDNEQFF	TGTGCCAGCAGCCTTGGGCGGGATAACGAGCAGTTCTTC
.	TRBD1	TRBV18	TRBJ2-6	CASSPGTGGSGANVLTF	TGTGCCAGCTCCCCGGGGACAGGGGGATCTGGGGCCAACGTCCTGACTTTC
.	.	TRBV6-5	TRBJ2-1	CASSYSRGYNEQFF	TGTGCCAGCAGTTACTCGCGGGGCTACAATGAGCAGTTCTTC
.	.	TRBV9	TRBJ1-1	CASSVVQGGLDTEAFF	TGTGCCAGCAGCGTAGTTCAGGGCGGTTTGGACACTGAAGCTTTCTTT
.	.	TRBV2	TRBJ2-1	CASRLSVGEQFF	TGTGCCAGCAGACTCTCAGTAGGCGAGCAGTTCTTC
.	.	TRBV28	TRBJ1-1	CASTLGGTYGMGFF	TGTGCCAGCACCTTAGGGGGGACGTATGGTATGGGTTTCTTT
.	TRBD1	TRBV29-1	TRBJ1-1	CSVHQGARREAFF	TGCAGCGTTCATCAGGGGGCTAGGAGAGAAGCTTTCTTT
.	TRBD2	TRBV19	TRBJ2-1	CASSRQAGGWNEQFF	TGTGCCAGTAGTAGACAGGCGGGGGGGTGGAATGAGCAGTTCTTC
few	TRBD1	TRBV29-1	TRBJ1-1	CSVGTGHMNTEAFF	TGCAGCGTCGGGACAGGACATATGAACACTGAAGCTTTCTTT
.	.	TRBV6-1	TRBJ1-3	CASSSGRVQGNTIYF	TGTGCCAGCAGTTCTGGGAGGGTTCAGGGAAACACCATATATTTT
.	.	TRBV5-6	TRBJ2-2	CASSLVGGENTGELFF	TGTGCCAGCAGCTTGGTTGGCGGGGAGAACACCGGGGAGCTGTTTTTT